What follows is one T cell receptor (beta chain) and its context. Germline CDR1 and CDR2: MDHEN and SYDVKM. Trimming at V came to 6 bases and at J to 6 bases, leaving 8 bases not matched to a gene. The CDR3 loop spans 14 amino acids. This specimen comes from a study of shared clonotypes between healthy human individuals. Only in-frame clones appear in the TCRdb table, and some are missing; sequencing was by immunoSEQ multiplex PCR. The sample has approximately 2.5 million clones, approximately 93% seen once; the top ten hold 0.35% to 0.45%. Sequencing was performed on naive CD4+ T cells from PBMCs. The subset: CD45RA+ positively selected. This rearrangement joins TRBV28 to TRBJ1-5, with 7 bases identical to TRBD1. The origin of this receptor is a man aged 18 to 30 in good health. Some clones in this sample may be carry-over from other donors' samples. In DNA form, the CDR3 reads TGTGCCAGCAGACAAGGGACAGTTTTTCAGCCCCAGCATTTT. It specifies CASRQGTVFQPQHF.